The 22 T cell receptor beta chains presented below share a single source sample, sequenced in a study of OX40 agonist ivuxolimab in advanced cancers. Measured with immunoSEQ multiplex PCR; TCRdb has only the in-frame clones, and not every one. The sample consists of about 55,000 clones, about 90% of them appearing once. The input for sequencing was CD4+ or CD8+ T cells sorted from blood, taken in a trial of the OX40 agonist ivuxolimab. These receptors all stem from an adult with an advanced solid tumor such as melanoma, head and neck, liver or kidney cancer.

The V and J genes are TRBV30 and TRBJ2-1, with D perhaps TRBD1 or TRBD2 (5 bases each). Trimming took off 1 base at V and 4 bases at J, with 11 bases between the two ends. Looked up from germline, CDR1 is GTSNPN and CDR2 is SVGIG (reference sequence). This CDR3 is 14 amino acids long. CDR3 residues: CAWSGGVGYNEQFF. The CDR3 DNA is TGTGCCTGGAGTGGAGGGGTTGGGTACAATGAGCAGTTCTTC.

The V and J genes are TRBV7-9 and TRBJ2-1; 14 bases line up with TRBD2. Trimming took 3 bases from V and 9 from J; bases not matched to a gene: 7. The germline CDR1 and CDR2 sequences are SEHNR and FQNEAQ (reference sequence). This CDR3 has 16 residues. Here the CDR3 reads CASSFATSGRASEQFF. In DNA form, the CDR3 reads TGTGCCAGCAGCTTCGCGACTAGCGGGAGGGCCAGTGAGCAGTTCTTC.

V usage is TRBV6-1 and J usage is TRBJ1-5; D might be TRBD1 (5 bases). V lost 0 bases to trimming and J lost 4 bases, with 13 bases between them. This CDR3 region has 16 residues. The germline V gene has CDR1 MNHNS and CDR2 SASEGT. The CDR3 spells CASSEALGHRNQPQHF. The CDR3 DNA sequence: TGTGCCAGCAGTGAAGCGCTTGGACACCGGAATCAGCCCCAGCATTTT.

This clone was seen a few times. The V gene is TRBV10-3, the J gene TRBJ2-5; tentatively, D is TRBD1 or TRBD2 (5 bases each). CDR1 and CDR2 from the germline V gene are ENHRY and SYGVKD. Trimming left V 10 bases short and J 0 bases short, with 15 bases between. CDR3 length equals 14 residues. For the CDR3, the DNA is TGTGCCACTGACACGGGGACGTACCAAGAGACCCAGTACTTC. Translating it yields CATDTGTYQETQYF.

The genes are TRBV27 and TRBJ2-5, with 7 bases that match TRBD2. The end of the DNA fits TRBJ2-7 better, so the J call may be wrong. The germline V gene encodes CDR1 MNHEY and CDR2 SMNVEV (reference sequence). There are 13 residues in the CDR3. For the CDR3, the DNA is TGTGCCAGCAGCCCAGGATTAGCGGGCGAGCAGTACTTC. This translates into CASSPGLAGEQYF.

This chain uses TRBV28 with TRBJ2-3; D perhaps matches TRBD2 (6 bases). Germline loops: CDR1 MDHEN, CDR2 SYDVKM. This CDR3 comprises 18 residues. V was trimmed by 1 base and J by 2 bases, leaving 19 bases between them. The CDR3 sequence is CASSLFGDLAGPTDTQYF. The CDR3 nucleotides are TGTGCCAGCAGTTTATTCGGAGACTTGGCGGGACCCACAGATACGCAGTATTTT.

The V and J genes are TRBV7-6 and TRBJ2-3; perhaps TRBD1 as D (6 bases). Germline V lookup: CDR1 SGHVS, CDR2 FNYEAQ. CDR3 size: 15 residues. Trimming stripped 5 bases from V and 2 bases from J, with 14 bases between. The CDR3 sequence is CASSLDGTLTDTQYF. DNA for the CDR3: TGTGCCAGCAGCCTAGACGGGACACTCACAGATACGCAGTATTTT. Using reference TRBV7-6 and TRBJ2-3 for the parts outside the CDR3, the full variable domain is GAGVSQSPRYKVTKRGQDVALRCDPISGHVSLYWYRQALGQGPEFLTYFNYEAQQDKSGLPNDRFSAERPEGSISTLTIQRTEQRDSAMYRCASSLDGTLTDTQYFGPGTRLTVL.

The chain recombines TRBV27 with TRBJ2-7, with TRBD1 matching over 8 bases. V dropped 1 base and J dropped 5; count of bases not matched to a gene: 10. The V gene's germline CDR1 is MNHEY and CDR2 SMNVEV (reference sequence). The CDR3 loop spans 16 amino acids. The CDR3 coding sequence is TGTGCCAGCAGTTTATGGGCAGGGGGCCTTAGGGACGAGCAGTACTTC. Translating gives CASSLWAGGLRDEQYF.

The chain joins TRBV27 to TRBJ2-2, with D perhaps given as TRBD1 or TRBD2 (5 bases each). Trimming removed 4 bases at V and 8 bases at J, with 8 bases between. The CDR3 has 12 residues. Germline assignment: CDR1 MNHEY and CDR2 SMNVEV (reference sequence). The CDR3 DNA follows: TGTGCCAGCAGTTGGGGGACGGGGGAGCTGTTTTTT. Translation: CASSWGTGELFF.

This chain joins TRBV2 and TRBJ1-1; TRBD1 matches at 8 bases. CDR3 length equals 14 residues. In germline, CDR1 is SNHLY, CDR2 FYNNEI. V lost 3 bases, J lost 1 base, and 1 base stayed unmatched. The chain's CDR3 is CASSEDRANTEAFF. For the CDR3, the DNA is TGTGCCAGCAGTGAGGACAGGGCGAACACTGAAGCTTTCTTT.

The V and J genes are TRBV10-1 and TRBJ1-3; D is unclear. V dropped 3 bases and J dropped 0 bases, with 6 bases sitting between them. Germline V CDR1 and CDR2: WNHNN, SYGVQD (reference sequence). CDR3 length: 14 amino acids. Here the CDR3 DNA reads TGCGCCAGCAGTGAAAGGAGCTCTGGAAACACCATATATTTT. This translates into CASSERSSGNTIYF.

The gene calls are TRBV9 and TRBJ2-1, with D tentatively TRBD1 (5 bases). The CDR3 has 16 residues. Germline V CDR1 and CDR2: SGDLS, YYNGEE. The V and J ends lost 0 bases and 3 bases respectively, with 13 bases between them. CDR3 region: CASSVVSQGYYNEQFF. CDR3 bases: TGTGCCAGCAGCGTAGTCTCTCAGGGCTACTACAATGAGCAGTTCTTC.

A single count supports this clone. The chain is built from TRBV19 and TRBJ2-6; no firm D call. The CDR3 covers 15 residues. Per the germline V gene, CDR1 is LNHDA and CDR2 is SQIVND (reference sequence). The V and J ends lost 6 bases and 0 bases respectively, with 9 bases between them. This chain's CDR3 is CASSVPSSGANVLTF. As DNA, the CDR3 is TGTGCCAGTAGCGTCCCTTCCTCTGGGGCCAACGTCCTGACTTTC.

CDR3 sequence (DNA): TGTGCCAGCAGTTCACCAGGAGGGGCCCAGCCCCAGCATTTT. Protein product: CASSSPGGAQPQHF. The chain carries TRBV6-5 and TRBJ1-5; weak D call: TRBD1 (5 bases). V gave up 4 bases and J gave up 7 bases, with 14 bases separating them. CDR3 length: 14 amino acids. Germline loops: CDR1 MNHEY, CDR2 SVGAGI.

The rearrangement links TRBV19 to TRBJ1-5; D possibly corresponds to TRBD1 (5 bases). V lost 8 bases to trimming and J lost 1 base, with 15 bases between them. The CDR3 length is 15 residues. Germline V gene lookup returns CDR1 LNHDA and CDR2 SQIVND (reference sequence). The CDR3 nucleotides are TGTGCCAGTCAGTCCGGCAGGGCCAGCAATCAGCCCCAGCATTTT. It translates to CASQSGRASNQPQHF.

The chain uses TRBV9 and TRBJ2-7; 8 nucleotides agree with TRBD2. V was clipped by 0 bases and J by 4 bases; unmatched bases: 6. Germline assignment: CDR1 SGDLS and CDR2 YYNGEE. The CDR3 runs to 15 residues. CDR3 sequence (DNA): TGTGCCAGCAGCGTAGGGAGCGGGAGAACATACGAGCAGTACTTC. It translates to CASSVGSGRTYEQYF.

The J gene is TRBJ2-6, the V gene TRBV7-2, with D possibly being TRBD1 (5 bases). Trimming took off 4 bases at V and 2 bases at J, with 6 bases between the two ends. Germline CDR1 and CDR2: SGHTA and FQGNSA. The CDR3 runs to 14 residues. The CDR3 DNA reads TGTGCCAGCAGCTCCAGGGCTGGGGCCAACGTCCTGACTTTC. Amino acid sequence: CASSSRAGANVLTF.

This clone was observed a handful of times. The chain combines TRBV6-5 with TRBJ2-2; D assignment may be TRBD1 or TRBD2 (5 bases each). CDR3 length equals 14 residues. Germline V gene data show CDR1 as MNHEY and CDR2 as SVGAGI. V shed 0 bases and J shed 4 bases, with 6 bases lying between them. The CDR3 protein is CASSYSGVTGELFF. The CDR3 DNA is TGTGCCAGCAGTTACTCGGGGGTCACCGGGGAGCTGTTTTTT.

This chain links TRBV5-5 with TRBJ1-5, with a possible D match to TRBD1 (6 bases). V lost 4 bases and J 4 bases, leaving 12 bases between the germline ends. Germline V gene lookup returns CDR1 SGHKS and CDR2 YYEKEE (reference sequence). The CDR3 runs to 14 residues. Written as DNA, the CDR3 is TGTGCCAGCAGCATAAAACAGGGAAATCAGCCCCAGCATTTT. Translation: CASSIKQGNQPQHF.

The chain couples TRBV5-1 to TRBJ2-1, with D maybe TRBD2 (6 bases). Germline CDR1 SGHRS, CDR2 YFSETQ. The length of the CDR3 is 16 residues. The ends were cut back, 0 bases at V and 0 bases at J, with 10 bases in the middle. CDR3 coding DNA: TGCGCCAGCAGCTTGGCGCGGGAAGGCTCCTACAATGAGCAGTTCTTC. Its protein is CASSLAREGSYNEQFF.

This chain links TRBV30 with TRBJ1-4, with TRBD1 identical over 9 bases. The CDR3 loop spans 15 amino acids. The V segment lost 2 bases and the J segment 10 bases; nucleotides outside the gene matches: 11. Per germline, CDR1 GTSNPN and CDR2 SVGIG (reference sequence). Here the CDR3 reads CAWSPPGQGFGKLFF. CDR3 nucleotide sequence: TGTGCCTGGAGTCCCCCGGGACAGGGATTTGGAAAACTGTTTTTT.

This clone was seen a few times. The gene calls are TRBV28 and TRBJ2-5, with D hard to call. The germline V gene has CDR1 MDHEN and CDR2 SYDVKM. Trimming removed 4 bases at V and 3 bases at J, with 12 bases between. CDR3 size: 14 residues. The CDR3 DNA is TGTGCCAGCAGTTCCTTGGGATTGGAAGAGACCCAGTACTTC. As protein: CASSSLGLEETQYF.